What follows is one TCR beta chain and its context. Its matching antigen is unknown. This sample stems from a study of Ad26.COV2.S vaccination and SARS-CoV-2 variants. About the study: By the intramuscular route, Ad26.COV2.S was given once, or twice 56 days apart.

Assay: immunoSEQ multiplex PCR; the TCRdb copy retains only in-frame clones and omits some. This sample has around 310,000 clones, with around 90% found just once. Broader study findings: The study found similar non-spike TCR breadth in vaccine and placebo recipients.

The treatment is: around 19 received Ad26.COV2.S at low or high dose, single or two shots; about 5 received placebo; per-sample allocation not given. Day 63 following the first vaccine or placebo injection was when the samples were taken. SARS-CoV-2 spike from the Wuhan strain was encoded by the vaccine, an Ad26 vector. V lost 0 bases and J 8 bases, leaving 14 bases between the germline ends. The CDR3 has 15 residues. The V gene's germline CDR1 is SGHDN and CDR2 FVKESK. The genes are TRBV14 and TRBJ2-1, with a tentative D call TRBD2 (5 bases). Here the sequenced sample was peripheral blood, taken in a trial of Ad26.COV2.S vaccine versus placebo. The TCR originated in a person aged 18-65 years who received the Ad26.COV2.S COVID-19 vaccine or a placebo. Here the CDR3 DNA reads TGTGCCAGCAGCCAAGATATTACAGTGAGGGATGAGCAGTTCTTC. Its translation: CASSQDITVRDEQFF.